This T cell receptor beta chain comes out of a study of cytomegalovirus exposure and HLA in healthy donors. Study as a whole: Among the 350 to 500 donors who were genotyped, roughly 76% fell in the genetic ancestry cluster that is associated with self-reported Caucasian donors. Overall study results and limits: Published work reported that the classifier diagnosed cytomegalovirus status with high specificity and sensitivity. Exclusion applied to some V segments, including TRBV6-2 and TRBV6-3, as they were indistinguishable.

A note on this clone: Its specificity is unknown.

Primers for the PCR totalled 60 Vbeta and 13 Jbeta. The method was immunoSEQ multiplex PCR; TCRdb's version includes in-frame clones alone and lacks a portion of them. The repertoire includes tens of thousands of clones, about 73% of them detected once, and 3.5% to 5.5% sits in the top ten. The CDR3 has 15 residues. The V end lost 4 bases, the J end lost 1 base, and 11 bases lay between the germline ends. Germline V gives CDR1 SGHTA, CDR2 FQGTGA. The chain employs TRBV7-3 and TRBJ2-4; D may be TRBD1 (6 bases). The clonotype was recovered from a woman in her thirties or forties in good health and CMV-seropositive. The specimen sequenced was PBMCs. CDR3 amino acids: CASSSGQKAKNIQYF. CDR3 DNA: TGTGCCAGCAGCTCCGGACAGAAGGCCAAAAACATTCAGTACTTC.